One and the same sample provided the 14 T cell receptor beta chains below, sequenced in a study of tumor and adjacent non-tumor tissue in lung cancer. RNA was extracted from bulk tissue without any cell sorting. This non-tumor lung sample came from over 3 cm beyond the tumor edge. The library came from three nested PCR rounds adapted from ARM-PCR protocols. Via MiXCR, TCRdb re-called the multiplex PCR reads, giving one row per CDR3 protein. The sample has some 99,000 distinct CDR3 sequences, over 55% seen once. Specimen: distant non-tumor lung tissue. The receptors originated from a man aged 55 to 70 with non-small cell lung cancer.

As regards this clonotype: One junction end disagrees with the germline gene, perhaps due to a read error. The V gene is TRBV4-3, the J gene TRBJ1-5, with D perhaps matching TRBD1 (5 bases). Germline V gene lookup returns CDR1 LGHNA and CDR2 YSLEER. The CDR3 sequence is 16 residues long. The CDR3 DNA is TGCGCCAGCAGCCAAGATTGGGGGGGGTGGGTGAAGCCCCGTCATTTC. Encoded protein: CASSQDWGGWVKPRHF.

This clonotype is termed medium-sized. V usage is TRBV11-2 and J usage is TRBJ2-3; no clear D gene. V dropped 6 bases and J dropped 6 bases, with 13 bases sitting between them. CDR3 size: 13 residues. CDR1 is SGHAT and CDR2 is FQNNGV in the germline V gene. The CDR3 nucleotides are TGTGCCAGCAGATTCGAAGGGCTGGATACGCAGTATTTT. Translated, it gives CASRFEGLDTQYF.

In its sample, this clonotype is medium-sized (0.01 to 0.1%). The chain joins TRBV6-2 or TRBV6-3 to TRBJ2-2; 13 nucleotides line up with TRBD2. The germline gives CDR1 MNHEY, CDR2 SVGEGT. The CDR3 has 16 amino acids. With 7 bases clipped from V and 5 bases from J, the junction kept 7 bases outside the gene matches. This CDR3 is CASMTGLAGETGELFF. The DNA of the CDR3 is TGTGCCAGCATGACCGGACTAGCGGGAGAGACCGGGGAGCTGTTTTTT.

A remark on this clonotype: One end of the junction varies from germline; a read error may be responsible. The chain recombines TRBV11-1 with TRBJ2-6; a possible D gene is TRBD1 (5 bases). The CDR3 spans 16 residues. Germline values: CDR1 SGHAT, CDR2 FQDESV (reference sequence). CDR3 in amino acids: CAGSFGGSSGANVLTF. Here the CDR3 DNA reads TGTGCCGGCAGCTTCGGTGGAAGCTCTGGGGCTAACGTCCTGACTTTC.

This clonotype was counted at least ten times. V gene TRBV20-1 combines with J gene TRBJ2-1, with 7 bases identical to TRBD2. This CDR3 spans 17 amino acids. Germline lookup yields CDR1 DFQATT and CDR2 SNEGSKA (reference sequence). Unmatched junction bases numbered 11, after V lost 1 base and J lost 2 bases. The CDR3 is CSARGIRSGVTYNEQFF. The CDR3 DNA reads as TGCAGTGCTAGAGGGATCAGGAGCGGGGTTACCTACAATGAGCAGTTCTTC.

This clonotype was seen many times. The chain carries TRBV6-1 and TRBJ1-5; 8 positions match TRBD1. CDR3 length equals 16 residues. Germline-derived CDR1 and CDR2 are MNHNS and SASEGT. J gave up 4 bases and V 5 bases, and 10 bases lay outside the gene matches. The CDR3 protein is CASSPNPGGENQPQHF. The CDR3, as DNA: TGTGCCAGCAGTCCTAATCCAGGGGGCGAAAATCAGCCCCAGCATTTT.

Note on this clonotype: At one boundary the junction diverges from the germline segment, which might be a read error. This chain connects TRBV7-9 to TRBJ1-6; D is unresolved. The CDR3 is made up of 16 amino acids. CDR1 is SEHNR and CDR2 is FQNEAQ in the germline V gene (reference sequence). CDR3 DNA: TGTGCCAGCATCTTAGTCGATGGCTTCTATAATTCACCCCTCCACTTT. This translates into CASILVDGFYNSPLHF.

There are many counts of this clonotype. The CDR3 bases are TGTGCCAGCACCGGTGTCGGGAGTGGTACCGGGGAGCTGTTTTTT. Its translation: CASTGVGSGTGELFF. The chain joins TRBV5-6 to TRBJ2-2; D possibly corresponds to TRBD2 (6 bases). CDR1 is SGHDT and CDR2 is YYEEEE in the germline V gene. The CDR3 is made up of 15 amino acids. V was trimmed by 6 bases and J by 5 bases, leaving 17 bases between them.

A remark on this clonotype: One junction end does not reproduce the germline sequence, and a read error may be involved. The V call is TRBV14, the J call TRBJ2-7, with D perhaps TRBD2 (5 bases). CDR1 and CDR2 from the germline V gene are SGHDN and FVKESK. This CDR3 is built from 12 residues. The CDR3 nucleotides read TGTGCCATCAGTGGGCTTGACTACGAGCAGTACTTT. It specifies CAISGLDYEQYF.

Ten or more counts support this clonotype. CDR3 protein: CSASRGRDSPLHF. The CDR3 nucleotides are TGCAGTGCTAGTAGGGGGCGCGATTCACCCCTCCACTTT. J is TRBJ1-6 and V is TRBV20-1, with 7 bases that match TRBD1. The germline V gene has CDR1 DFQATT and CDR2 SNEGSKA (reference sequence). V was pared by 3 bases and J by 8 bases, with 4 bases of the junction left unmatched. CDR3 length: 13 amino acids.

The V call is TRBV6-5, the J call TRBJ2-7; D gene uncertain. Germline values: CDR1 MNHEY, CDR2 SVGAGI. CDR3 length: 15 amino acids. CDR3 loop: CARSYADAASYEQYF. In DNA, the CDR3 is TGTGCTAGGAGTTACGCAGACGCTGCCTCCTACGAGCAGTACTTC.

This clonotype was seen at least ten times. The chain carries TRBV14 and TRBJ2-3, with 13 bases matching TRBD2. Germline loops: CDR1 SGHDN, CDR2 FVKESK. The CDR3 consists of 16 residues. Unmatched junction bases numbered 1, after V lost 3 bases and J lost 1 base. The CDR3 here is CASSQGLAGRTDTQYF. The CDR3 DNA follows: TGTGCCAGCAGCCAGGGACTAGCGGGACGCACAGATACGCAGTATTTT.

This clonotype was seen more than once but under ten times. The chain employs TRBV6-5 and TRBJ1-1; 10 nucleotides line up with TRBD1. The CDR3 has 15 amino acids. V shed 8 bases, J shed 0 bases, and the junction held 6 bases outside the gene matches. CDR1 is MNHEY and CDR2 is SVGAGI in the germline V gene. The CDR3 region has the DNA TGTGCCAGCCCCGCGACAGGGGGCATGAACACTGAAGCTTTCTTT. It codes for CASPATGGMNTEAFF.

The CDR3 DNA reads TGTGCCAGCACGCCGGGGGGGGGATTACAAAGTGGCTACACCTTC. Protein product: CASTPGGGLQSGYTF. The chain combines TRBV6-6 with TRBJ1-2; TRBD1 might be the D (5 bases). Germline-derived CDR1 and CDR2 are MNHNY and SVGAGI (reference sequence). The CDR3 spans 15 residues. The V and J ends lost 7 bases and 7 bases respectively, with 22 bases between them.